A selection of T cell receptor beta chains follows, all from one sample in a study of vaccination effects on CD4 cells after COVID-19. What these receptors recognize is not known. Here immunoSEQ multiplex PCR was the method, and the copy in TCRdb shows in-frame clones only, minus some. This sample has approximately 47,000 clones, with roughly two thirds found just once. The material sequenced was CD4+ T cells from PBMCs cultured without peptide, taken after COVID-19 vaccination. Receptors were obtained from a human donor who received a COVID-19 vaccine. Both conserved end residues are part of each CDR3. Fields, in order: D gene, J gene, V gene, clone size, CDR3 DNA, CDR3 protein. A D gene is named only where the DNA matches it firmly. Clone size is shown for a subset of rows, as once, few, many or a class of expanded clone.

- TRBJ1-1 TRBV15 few TGTGCCACCAGAACCAAAGGGGGGAACACTGAAGCTTTCTTT CATRTKGGNTEAFF
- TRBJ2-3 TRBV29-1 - TGCAGCGCCGGAACAGGGTTAGATACGCAGTATTTT CSAGTGLDTQYF
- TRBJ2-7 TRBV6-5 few TGTGCCAGCGGAGGGGGGTCCTACGAGCAGTACTTC CASGGGSYEQYF
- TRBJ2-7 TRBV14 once TGTGCCAGCAGCCGCGTCCAAAACTCCTACGAGCAGTACTTC CASSRVQNSYEQYF
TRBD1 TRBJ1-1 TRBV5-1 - TGCGCCAGCAGCTTTCGGACAGGGAACACTGAAGCTTTCTTT CASSFRTGNTEAFF
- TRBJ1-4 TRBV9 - TGTGCCAGCAGCGTAGGGTCGCTGGCTAATGAAAAACTGTTTTTT CASSVGSLANEKLFF
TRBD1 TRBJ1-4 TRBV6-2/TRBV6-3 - TGTGCCAGCAGTTACCGGACAGGGGCCCCAACTAATGAAAAACTGTTTTTT CASSYRTGAPTNEKLFF
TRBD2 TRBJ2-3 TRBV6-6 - TGTGCCAGCAGTCAGGGACTAGCGGGACGGTCTGCCACAGATACGCAGTATTTT CASSQGLAGRSATDTQYF
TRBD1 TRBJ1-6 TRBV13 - TGTGCCAGCAGCATTAACAGGGGGAAGAATTCACCCCTCCACTTT CASSINRGKNSPLHF
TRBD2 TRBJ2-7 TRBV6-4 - TGTGCCAGCAGCCCTACTAGCGGGAGCTCCTACGAGCAGTACTTC CASSPTSGSSYEQYF
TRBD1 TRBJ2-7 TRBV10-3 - TGTGCCACAGAAGACAGGGGGTACGAGCAGTACTTC CATEDRGYEQYF
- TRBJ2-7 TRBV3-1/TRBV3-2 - TGTGCCAGCAGCCAAGATGGCTACGAGCAGTACTTC CASSQDGYEQYF
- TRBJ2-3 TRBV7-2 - TGTGCCAGCGGCCTCTTGAGAGATACGCAGTATTTT CASGLLRDTQYF
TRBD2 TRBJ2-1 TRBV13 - TGTGCCAGCAGTCCAGGACTAGCGCCCTACAATGAGCAGTTCTTC CASSPGLAPYNEQFF
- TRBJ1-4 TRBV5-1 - TGCGCCAGCAGCTTCGGGCAGAATAATGAAAAACTGTTTTTT CASSFGQNNEKLFF
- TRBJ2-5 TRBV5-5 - TGTGCCAGCAGCTTGCTGCCTACTTCTTCAGAGACCCAGTACTTC CASSLLPTSSETQYF
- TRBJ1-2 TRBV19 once TGTGCCAGTAGTATTATGTCGGGGGCGGGTGGCTACACCTTC CASSIMSGAGGYTF
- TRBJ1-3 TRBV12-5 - TGTGCTAGTGGTCCCCCTCTACAAAGCGGTGGAAACACCATATATTTT CASGPPLQSGGNTIYF
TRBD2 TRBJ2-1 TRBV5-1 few TGCGCCAGCAGCCTCCGACTAGCGGGAGACAAGAGGAATGAGCAGTTCTTC CASSLRLAGDKRNEQFF
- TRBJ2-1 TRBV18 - TGTGCCAGCTCACCCCGTCAGGACAATGAGCAGTTCTTC CASSPRQDNEQFF
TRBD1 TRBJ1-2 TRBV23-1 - TGCGCCAGCAGACCCGACAGGGGCCATCCCGGGAGCTACACCTTC CASRPDRGHPGSYTF
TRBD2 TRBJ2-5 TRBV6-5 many TGTGCCAGCAGTAGGACTAGCGGGACAACTGGGACCCAGTACTTC CASSRTSGTTGTQYF
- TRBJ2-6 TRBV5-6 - TGTGCCAGCAGCTACAGGGACTCTGGGGCCAACGTCCTGACTTTC CASSYRDSGANVLTF
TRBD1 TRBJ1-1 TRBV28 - TGTGCCAGCAGGGCGGACAGGGGGCACACTGAAGCTTTCTTT CASRADRGHTEAFF
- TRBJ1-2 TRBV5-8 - TGTGCCAGCAGCTCCGACAGCTATGGCTACACCTTC CASSSDSYGYTF
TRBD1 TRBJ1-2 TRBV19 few TGTGCCAGTAGTATAGGGACAGGGGCCCCCTATGGCTACACCTTC CASSIGTGAPYGYTF
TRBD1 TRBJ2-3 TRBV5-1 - TGCGCCAGCAGCTTGGATCAGGGGGTCTGGGATACGCAGTATTTT CASSLDQGVWDTQYF
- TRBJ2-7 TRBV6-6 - TGTGCCAGCATTTCGACTAGTGAATTCTACGAGCAGTACTTC CASISTSEFYEQYF
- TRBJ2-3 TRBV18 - TGTGCCAGCTCACCAGGGGGGCGAGGCCACAGAGGTACGCAGTATTTT CASSPGGRGHRGTQYF
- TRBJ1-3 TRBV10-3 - TGTGCCACCGCAAGATACAGTCCGGACTCTCCTCGATCGGGAAACACCATATATTTT CATARYSPDSPRSGNTIYF
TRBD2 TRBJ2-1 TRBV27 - TGTGCCAGCAGTTCACCCAGCGGGAGGGCCTTCAATGAGCAGTTCTTC CASSSPSGRAFNEQFF
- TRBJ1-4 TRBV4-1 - TGCGCCAGCAGCCAAGATTCTGCAACTAATGAAAAACTGTTTTTT CASSQDSATNEKLFF
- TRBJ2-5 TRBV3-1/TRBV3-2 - TGTGCCAGCAGCCAAGGGGCGAGCCAAGAGACCCAGTACTTC CASSQGASQETQYF
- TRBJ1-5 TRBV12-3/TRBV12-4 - TGTGCCAGCACTACAGCTGACAATCAGCCCCAGCATTTT CASTTADNQPQHF
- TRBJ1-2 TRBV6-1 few TGTGCCAGCAATTTTGGGACATCTGACTATGGCTACACCTTC CASNFGTSDYGYTF
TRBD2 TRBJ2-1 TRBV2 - TGTGCCAGCCGTTTAATAATAGCGGGATTAGCAGACAATGAGCAGTTCTTC CASRLIIAGLADNEQFF
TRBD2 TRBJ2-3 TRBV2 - TGTGCCAGCAGTGGGCGGGGGGGTTCCCGCGGCACAGATACGCAGTATTTT CASSGRGGSRGTDTQYF
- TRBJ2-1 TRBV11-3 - TGTGCCAGCAGCCCCATGGAGGGAGGAGGTGAGCAGTTCTTC CASSPMEGGGEQFF
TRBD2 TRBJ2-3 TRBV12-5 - TGTGCTAGTGGTTTGGTTTTGGGACTAGCGGGAGTGCGCACAGATACGCAGTATTTT CASGLVLGLAGVRTDTQYF
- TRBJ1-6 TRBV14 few TGTGCCAGCAGCCAGGAAAGTTCACCCCTCCACTTT CASSQESSPLHF
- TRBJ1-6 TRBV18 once TGTGCCAGCTCACCACGGCCGGGGGGGAGCTCCTATAATTCACCCCTCCACTTT CASSPRPGGSSYNSPLHF
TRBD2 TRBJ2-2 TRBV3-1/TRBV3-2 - TGTGCCAGCACCCATAGCGGGCACACCGGGGAGCTGTTTTTT CASTHSGHTGELFF
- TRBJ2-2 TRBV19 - TGTGCCAGTAGTATCTCGGACTTCACCGGGGAGCTGTTTTTT CASSISDFTGELFF
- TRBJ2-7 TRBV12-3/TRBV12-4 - TGTGCCAGCAGTCAGGGCACTTACGAGCAGTACTTC CASSQGTYEQYF
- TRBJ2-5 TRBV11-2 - TGTGCCAGCAGCTTAGGGGGGGGCCTGGAGACCCAGTACTTC CASSLGGGLETQYF
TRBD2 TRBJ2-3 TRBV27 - TGTGCCAGCATTAACACGGGCGGGGGGTTAGATACGCAGTATTTT CASINTGGGLDTQYF
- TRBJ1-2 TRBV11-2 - TGTGCCAGCAGCTTAGGTGGGGTGGCCGTCAACTATGGCTACACCTTC CASSLGGVAVNYGYTF
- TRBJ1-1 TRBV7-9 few TGTGCCAGCAGCTTAGCGCTAATAGGGACGGGTGAAGCTTTCTTT CASSLALIGTGEAFF
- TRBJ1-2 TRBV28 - TGTGCCAGCAGTTTTTTATGGGTTCGTGGCTACACCTTC CASSFLWVRGYTF
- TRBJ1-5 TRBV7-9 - TGTGCCAGCAGCTTAGGGAGGGGCAATCAGCCCCAGCATTTT CASSLGRGNQPQHF
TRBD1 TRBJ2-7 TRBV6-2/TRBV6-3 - TGTGCCAGCAGTTACCATTTGACAGGGCTTCCCCTACGGCAGTACTTC CASSYHLTGLPLRQYF
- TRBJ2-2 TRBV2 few TGTGCCAGCAGAAAAGAGGGGAACACCGGGGAGCTGTTTTTT CASRKEGNTGELFF
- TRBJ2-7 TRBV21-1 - TGTGCCAGCAGCAAGGGGTTGGACTCTTACGAGCAGTACTTC CASSKGLDSYEQYF
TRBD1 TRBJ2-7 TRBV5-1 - TGCGCCAGCAGCTCCGGGACAGGGTCCGAGCAGTACTTC CASSSGTGSEQYF
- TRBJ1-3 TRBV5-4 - TGTGCCAGCAGCTTGGGCGGTCAGACTGGAAACACCATATATTTT CASSLGGQTGNTIYF
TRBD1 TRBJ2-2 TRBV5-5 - TGTGCCAGCAGACCAGACAGGGGTGGCACCGGGGAGCTGTTTTTT CASRPDRGGTGELFF
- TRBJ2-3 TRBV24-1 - TGTGCCACCAGTGACTATACAGATACGCAGTATTTT CATSDYTDTQYF
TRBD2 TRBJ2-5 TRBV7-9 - TGTGCCAGCAGCCCAAACTCGGGACTAGCGGGGAAGACCCAGTACTTC CASSPNSGLAGKTQYF
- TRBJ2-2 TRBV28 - TGTGCCAGCAGTTTAGTCCCCGGGGAGCTGTTTTTT CASSLVPGELFF